A single sample is the source of the 32 T cell receptor beta chains below, sequenced in a study of metastatic and nonmetastatic thyroid tumors (dated by TCRdb to about 2020). Library preparation employed PCR. The listed sequencing device is Illumina HiSeq 4000. TCRdb trimmed public reads at Q25 via fastp, called clones via MiXCR and kept in-frame beta chains. The sample table contains 25,000 to 35,000 clones; only one count was recorded for roughly 25% of them. Roughly 15% of the sample belongs to the ten largest clones. None of the patients had been given any treatment before thyroid surgery. Material: blood. Source of these receptors: a female donor with papillary thyroid cancer or a benign thyroid nodule (not recorded which). Some clones in this sample may be carry-over from other donors' samples.

The V gene is TRBV19, the J gene TRBJ1-6, with D possibly being TRBD1 (5 bases). This CDR3 comprises 12 residues. V lost 6 bases to trimming and J lost 11 bases, with 11 bases between them. Per the germline V gene, CDR1 is LNHDA and CDR2 is SQIVND (reference sequence). CDR3 nucleotide sequence: TGTGCCAGTAGAGGGGAAGGTACACCCCTCCACTTT. Translating gives CASRGEGTPLHF. Drawing the rest from reference TRBV19 and TRBJ1-6, the complete variable domain is DGGITQSPKYLFRKEGQNVTLSCEQNLNHDAMYWYRQDPGQGLRLIYYSQIVNDFQKGDIAEGYSVSREKKESFPLTVTSAQKNPTAFYLCASRGEGTPLHFGNGTRLTVT.

This clone is judged medium-sized. V usage is TRBV6-1 and J usage is TRBJ2-7; 8 bases are shared with TRBD2. Germline values: CDR1 MNHNS, CDR2 SASEGT. V lost 1 base and J lost 6; bases outside the gene matches: 8. The CDR3 runs to 15 residues. The CDR3 DNA reads TGTGCCAGCAGTGAAGAGGTAGCGGGAAGCGGCGAGCAGTACTTC. Its translation is CASSEEVAGSGEQYF.

The J gene is TRBJ1-5, the V gene TRBV24-1; D is undetermined. The CDR3 loop spans 12 amino acids. Trimming left V 3 bases short and J 1 base short, with 0 bases between. Per germline, CDR1 KGHDR and CDR2 SFDVKD. The CDR3 is CATSDSNQPQHF. The CDR3 DNA reads as TGTGCCACCAGTGATAGCAATCAGCCCCAGCATTTT.

This clone showed up just a few times. The chain employs TRBV3-1 and TRBJ2-2; D is ambiguous. The V gene's germline CDR1 is LGHDT and CDR2 YNNKEL (reference sequence). The CDR3 length is 14 residues. Trimming shortened V by 1 base and J by 2 bases, and 5 bases separated the two germline ends. The CDR3 here is CASSQGINTGELFF. Written as DNA, the CDR3 is TGTGCCAGCAGCCAAGGAATCAACACCGGGGAGCTGTTTTTT.

This clone was recorded many times. This rearrangement joins TRBV6-6 to TRBJ2-2; D is unresolved. The CDR3 has 14 residues. V lost 2 bases to trimming and J lost 2 bases, with 6 bases between them. Germline CDR1 and CDR2: MNHNY and SVGAGI (reference sequence). The CDR3 spells CASSYNSNTGELFF. CDR3 coding DNA: TGTGCCAGCAGTTACAATAGCAACACCGGGGAGCTGTTTTTT.

V usage is TRBV6-8 and J usage is TRBJ2-5; the D gene is possibly TRBD1 (6 bases). Per germline, CDR1 MNHGY and CDR2 SAAAGT. The CDR3 is 18 residues long. The ends were cut back, 2 bases at V and 2 bases at J, with 21 bases in the middle. The CDR3 here is CASSYPPSTGSLQETQYF. The CDR3 nucleotides read TGTGCCAGCAGTTACCCCCCTTCGACAGGCAGCCTACAAGAGACCCAGTACTTC.

This clone was observed a handful of times. This chain connects TRBV28 to TRBJ1-2; D possibly corresponds to TRBD1 (5 bases). The V and J ends lost 5 bases and 8 bases respectively, with 27 bases between them. CDR1 MDHEN and CDR2 SYDVKM come from the germline V gene. The CDR3 totals 17 residues. CDR3 DNA sequence: TGTGCCAGCAGTCACCCCCGGCAGGGAGAAGTTAGTTCGGGCTACACCTTC. This translates into CASSHPRQGEVSSGYTF.

Regarding this clone: Sequence at one end of the junction differs from germline and may be a read error. The V call is TRBV5-4, the J call TRBJ2-2; D may be TRBD2 (6 bases). Germline assignment: CDR1 SGHNT and CDR2 YYREEE (reference sequence). The CDR3 consists of 16 residues. The CDR3 reads CAISFQGLANTGEPFF. Written as DNA, the CDR3 is TGTGCCATCAGCTTCCAGGGACTCGCGAACACCGGGGAGCCGTTTTTT.

This clone was seen ten or more times. This chain connects TRBV20-1 to TRBJ1-2; the D gene is possibly TRBD1 (5 bases). This CDR3 region has 17 residues. Looked up from germline, CDR1 is DFQATT and CDR2 is SNEGSKA (reference sequence). The V end lost 1 base, the J end lost 8 bases, and 26 bases lay between the germline ends. The CDR3 bases are TGCAGTGCTAGAGTACCTTCCTCGGGTAGGGGAGTAGGAGGCTACACCTTC. Translated, it gives CSARVPSSGRGVGGYTF.

This clone occurred many times. The CDR3 DNA reads TGTGCCAGCAGCCAAGATCACTACGGCGGGACCCAGTACTTC. Translating it yields CASSQDHYGGTQYF. The V call is TRBV3-1, the J call TRBJ2-5, with D unresolved. The V gene's germline CDR1 is LGHDT and CDR2 YNNKEL (reference sequence). The CDR3 sequence is 14 residues long. The V gene lost 0 bases and the J gene lost 7 bases, with 12 bases spanning the gap.

The CDR3 here is CASSEDRDTGELFF. CDR3 nucleotide sequence: TGTGCCAGCAGTGAGGACAGGGACACCGGGGAGCTGTTTTTT. The chain couples TRBV25-1 to TRBJ2-2, with 8 bases aligning to TRBD1. The CDR3 has 14 residues. J lost 3 bases, V lost 3 bases, and 0 bases had no gene match. Germline assignment: CDR1 MGHDK and CDR2 SYGVNS.

A note on this clone: It may be a read error: a sequence one base away is much more abundant. Additional DNA sequences in this sample encode the identical CDR3. CDR3 sequence reads: CASNQDSQRPQYF. The CDR3 nucleotides are TGTGCCAGCAACCAAGATTCCCAGCGTCCGCAGTATTTT. The chain uses TRBV4-2 and TRBJ2-3, with D unclear. The V gene's germline CDR1 is LGHNA and CDR2 YNFKEQ. The CDR3 extends over 13 amino acids.

Comments on this clone: A much more abundant neighbour one base away suggests this may be a read error. J is TRBJ2-4 and V is TRBV27; D may correspond to TRBD1 or TRBD2 (7 bases each). This CDR3 region has 13 residues. Per the germline V gene, CDR1 is MNHEY and CDR2 is SMNVEV (reference sequence). The ends were cut back, 3 bases at V and 8 bases at J, with 11 bases in the middle. The CDR3 reads CASSFRGGDIQYF. The CDR3 DNA reads as TGTGCCAGCAGTTTCAGGGGGGGGGACATTCAGTACTTC.

This clone came up a few times. One end of the junction varies from germline; a read error may be responsible. The chain is built from TRBV20-1 and TRBJ2-4; D may be TRBD2 (5 bases). The CDR3 sequence is 11 residues long. CDR1 and CDR2 from the germline V gene are DFQATT and SNEGSKA (reference sequence). The CDR3 nucleotides are TGCAGTGCCCCCACGGGAAACGTTCAGTACTTC. As protein: CSAPTGNVQYF.

The sample holds many counts of this clone. The chain has TRBV7-9 and TRBJ1-1, with D maybe TRBD1 (6 bases). Germline V gene lookup returns CDR1 SEHNR and CDR2 FQNEAQ (reference sequence). Between the trimmed V and J ends, which lost 5 bases and 3 bases, there was a span of 16 bases. The length of the CDR3 is 15 residues. The CDR3 DNA reads as TGTGCCAGCAGCATCGGGGGCGTCGCGGACACTGAAGCTTTCTTT. Amino acids: CASSIGGVADTEAFF.

In its sample, this clone was seen once. CDR3 DNA sequence: TGTGCCTGGAGTGTACTCCGGACGGGGGGTGGCTACACCTTC. It codes for CAWSVLRTGGGYTF. The rearrangement uses TRBV30 and TRBJ1-2; possible D gene TRBD1, 5 bases. Deletions cut 0 bases from V and 7 bases from J, with 15 bases between. CDR1 is GTSNPN and CDR2 is SVGIG in the germline V gene (reference sequence). The CDR3 runs 14 residues.

The table lists this clone with many counts. Just one base apart from a much larger clone, this may be a read error. The chain combines TRBV24-1 with TRBJ1-6; the D gene is possibly TRBD1 (5 bases). The CDR3 sequence is 15 residues long. In germline, CDR1 is KGHDR, CDR2 SFDVKD. CDR3 sequence (DNA): TGTGTCACCAGTGATTTTGCCAAGGGGAATTCACCCCTCCACTTT. Protein product: CVTSDFAKGNSPLHF.

In this sample, this clone turned up many times. The chain carries TRBV18 and TRBJ2-2; the D gene is possibly TRBD1 (5 bases). Germline V gene sequence: CDR1 KGHSH, CDR2 LQKENI. The CDR3 covers 16 residues. The ends were cut back, 1 base at V and 0 bases at J, with 9 bases in the middle. The CDR3 loop reads CASSPLGASNTGELFF. CDR3 bases: TGTGCCAGCTCACCACTAGGGGCTTCGAACACCGGGGAGCTGTTTTTT.

Judged by abundance, this clone is medium-sized (0.01 to 0.1%). CDR3: CASSWDSSYEQYF. For the CDR3, the DNA is TGTGCCAGCAGCTGGGACAGTTCCTACGAGCAGTACTTC. The gene calls are TRBV7-2 and TRBJ2-7, with 7 bases lining up with TRBD1. The CDR3 extends over 13 amino acids. Per the germline V gene, CDR1 is SGHTA and CDR2 is FQGNSA. With V trimmed by 4 bases and J by 1 base, 1 base remained unmatched.

At least ten counts were recorded for this clone. The chain combines TRBV5-1 with TRBJ1-2; D possibly corresponds to TRBD1 (5 bases). The CDR3 totals 13 residues. V lost 4 bases to trimming and J lost 7 bases, with 14 bases between them. From germline, CDR1 is SGHRS and CDR2 YFSETQ. In nucleotides, the CDR3 is TGCGCCAGCAGCCCGGAGGGGCTAGGTGGCTACACCTTC. It encodes CASSPEGLGGYTF.

This clone was detected a few times. V gene TRBV12-5 combines with J gene TRBJ2-1, with D perhaps TRBD1 (6 bases). Germline CDR1 reads LGHNT; CDR2 reads FRNRAP. V was trimmed by 7 bases and J by 3 bases, leaving 19 bases between them. The CDR3 sequence is 16 residues long. The chain's CDR3 is CASVRPGTGFYNEQFF. The CDR3 nucleotides are TGTGCTAGTGTGCGTCCCGGTACAGGGTTCTACAATGAGCAGTTCTTC. Drawing the rest from reference TRBV12-5 and TRBJ2-1, the complete variable domain is DARVTQTPRHKVTEMGQEVTMRCQPILGHNTVFWYRQTMMQGLELLAYFRNRAPLDDSGMPKDRFSAEMPDATLATLKIQPSEPRDSAVYFCASVRPGTGFYNEQFFGPGTRLTVL.

The chain combines TRBV20-1 with TRBJ2-7, with D possibly being TRBD1 (6 bases). The V and J ends lost 0 bases and 2 bases respectively, with 17 bases between them. Per the germline V gene, CDR1 is DFQATT and CDR2 is SNEGSKA (reference sequence). This CDR3 is built from 16 residues. CDR3 DNA sequence: TGCAGTGCTAGAGACCCAGGAGCGCAGGGGACCTACGAGCAGTACTTC. Its translation: CSARDPGAQGTYEQYF.

This clone was detected ten times or more. The J gene is TRBJ2-2, the V gene TRBV20-1; D gene ambiguous. The V end lost 0 bases, the J end lost 6 bases, and 5 bases lay between the germline ends. CDR3 length: 12 residues. Germline V gene data show CDR1 as DFQATT and CDR2 as SNEGSKA (reference sequence). DNA for the CDR3: TGCAGTGCTAGAGATCAGGCCGGGGAGCTGTTTTTT. This encodes CSARDQAGELFF.

This chain links TRBV20-1 with TRBJ2-7; maybe TRBD2 (5 bases). Trimming took 2 bases from V and 5 from J, leaving 13 bases between them. Looked up from germline, CDR1 is DFQATT and CDR2 is SNEGSKA (reference sequence). This CDR3 has 13 residues. CDR3 region: CSARTSPGDEQYF. The CDR3 nucleotides read TGCAGTGCTAGAACTAGTCCCGGTGACGAGCAGTACTTC.

V usage is TRBV10-2 and J usage is TRBJ2-1; D assignment may be TRBD1 or TRBD2 (5 bases each). Per germline, CDR1 WSHSY and CDR2 SAAADI. CDR3 length equals 15 residues. Trimming left V 8 bases short and J 6 bases short, with 20 bases between. CDR3 sequence reads: CASHLSWGTANEQFF. The CDR3 DNA reads as TGCGCCAGCCACCTTAGCTGGGGGACGGCCAATGAGCAGTTCTTC.

The chain uses TRBV6-1 and TRBJ1-1; maybe TRBD1 (6 bases). The germline CDR1 and CDR2 sequences are MNHNS and SASEGT. The CDR3 has 16 amino acids. V was pared by 9 bases and J by 5 bases, with 25 bases between. This chain's CDR3 is CASKTDSGRGRTEAFF. CDR3 bases: TGTGCCAGTAAGACGGACAGTGGTCGGGGGAGAACTGAAGCTTTCTTT.

Ten or more counts support this clone. The V call is TRBV5-1, the J call TRBJ2-1; D uncertain. Germline assignment: CDR1 SGHRS and CDR2 YFSETQ. The CDR3 extends over 14 amino acids. Trimming stripped 0 bases from V and 1 base from J, with 5 bases between. CDR3 DNA sequence: TGCGCCAGCAGCTTGGCCAATTCCTACAATGAGCAGTTCTTC. Protein: CASSLANSYNEQFF.

This clone was counted a few times. The CDR3 nucleotides read TGTGCCAGCAGTGCCGTCTCTGGAAACACCATATATTTT. Protein product: CASSAVSGNTIYF. J is TRBJ1-3 and V is TRBV2; the D is unclear. The CDR3 runs 13 residues. Germline assignment: CDR1 SNHLY and CDR2 FYNNEI. V lost 4 bases and J lost 0, with 4 bases in between.

The chain uses TRBV6-1 and TRBJ2-7; the D is unclear. The CDR3 is 14 residues long. Germline values: CDR1 MNHNS, CDR2 SASEGT. Deletions cut 6 bases from V and 4 bases from J, with 16 bases between. CDR3 loop: CASSPSPGSYEQYF. CDR3 bases: TGTGCCAGCAGCCCCAGCCCAGGTTCATACGAGCAGTACTTC.

This clone appeared many times. V is TRBV19 and J is TRBJ1-6; 7 bases fit TRBD1. The germline gives CDR1 LNHDA, CDR2 SQIVND (reference sequence). V shed 6 bases and J 6 bases; nucleotides not matched to a gene: 8. The CDR3 runs to 15 residues. The CDR3 protein is CASSLVGTANSPLHF. The DNA of the CDR3 is TGTGCCAGTAGCCTGGTCGGGACAGCTAATTCACCCCTCCACTTT.

Only one count was recorded for this clone. V is TRBV3-1 and J is TRBJ2-7; 10 positions match TRBD2. V was clipped by 4 bases and J by 5 bases; unmatched bases: 5. This CDR3 comprises 14 residues. Germline lookup yields CDR1 LGHDT and CDR2 YNNKEL (reference sequence). The CDR3 DNA is TGTGCCAGCAGCCGGGCTAGCGGGAGTAACGAGCAGTACTTC. Translating gives CASSRASGSNEQYF.

This clone was found a few times. The chain employs TRBV6-1 and TRBJ1-2, with unresolved D. Germline CDR1 reads MNHNS; CDR2 reads SASEGT. This CDR3 contains 13 residues. The ends were cut back, 5 bases at V and 4 bases at J, with 11 bases in the middle. The CDR3 here is CASSRGSGYGYTF. As DNA, the CDR3 is TGTGCCAGCAGTCGAGGTTCCGGCTATGGCTACACCTTC.